Listed below are T cell receptor beta chains from one sample, sequenced in a study of post-analysis software for immune sequencing data. MiXCR was run by TCRdb on the PCR reads, yielding one entry per CDR3 protein. Of roughly 700,000 distinct CDR3 sequences listed, roughly 27% are singletons. Input material: blood. The receptors originated from a girl between 5 and 17 years old with multiple sclerosis. The CDR3 runs from the conserved cysteine through the conserved F or W. The D gene is left open where the match is weak. Part of the rows lack a size; the others show once, few, many or a class for expanded clones.

size	J	V	D	DNA	CDR3
NA	TRBJ1-2	TRBV7-9	NA	TGTGCCAGCAGCTTAATGGGCGGTAACTATGGCTACACCTTC	CASSLMGGNYGYTF
NA	TRBJ1-1	TRBV28	NA	TGTGCCAGCAGGGCCGGAGGGAAGGGTACTGAAGCTTTCTTT	CASRAGGKGTEAFF
NA	TRBJ2-5	TRBV5-1	TRBD2	TGCGCCAGCAGCTTGGTAGTAGCGGGGGGCCAAGAGACCCAGTACTTC	CASSLVVAGGQETQYF
NA	TRBJ1-5	TRBV12-3/TRBV12-4	NA	TGTGCCAGCAGTTCCCGGGACAGCAATCAGCCCCAGCATTTT	CASSSRDSNQPQHF
few	TRBJ1-1	TRBV20-1	TRBD1	TGCAGTGCTTACCGGGACAGGGGGGCTGAAGCTTTCTTT	CSAYRDRGAEAFF
NA	TRBJ1-1	TRBV7-3	NA	TGTACCAGCAGCTTAAATCCGCGGGACAACGCTTTCTTT	CTSSLNPRDNAFF
many	TRBJ2-7	TRBV20-1	NA	TGCAGTGCTAGATACGGGAACCACTACGAGCAGTACTTC	CSARYGNHYEQYF
few	TRBJ2-2	TRBV29-1	TRBD1	TGCAGCGGCCGACAGGGCTCCACCGGGGAGCTGTTTTTT	CSGRQGSTGELFF
NA	TRBJ2-1	TRBV10-3	NA	TGTGCCATCAGTGATGGGGGCAAGCAGTTCTTC	CAISDGGKQFF
few	TRBJ2-4	TRBV7-9	NA	TGTGCCAGCAGCTTAGCAAGCGGAGTACGAGTGCAGTACTTC	CASSLASGVRVQYF
NA	TRBJ1-1	TRBV29-1	NA	TGCAACGTCGGCCCAGGCGGGAAGGGCACTGAAGCTTTCTTT	CNVGPGGKGTEAFF
once	TRBJ2-1	TRBV10-3	TRBD1	TGTGCCATCAGTGTGGGGGACAGAGTATACAATGAGCAGTTCTTC	CAISVGDRVYNEQFF
few	TRBJ1-5	TRBV6-5	NA	TGTGCCAGCAGCTCCCGGGCGGGGAGTGACAATCAGCCCCAGCATTTT	CASSSRAGSDNQPQHF
NA	TRBJ2-7	TRBV7-9	NA	TGTGCCAGCAGCTTAGCCCCCACCTACGAGCAGTACTTC	CASSLAPTYEQYF
NA	TRBJ2-7	TRBV27	TRBD2	TGTGCCAGCAGTACTATAAGCGGGAGCGCGTCCTACGAGCAGTACTTC	CASSTISGSASYEQYF
NA	TRBJ2-3	TRBV28	NA	TGTGCCAGCAGGGGCGGTTCTAGCACAGATACGCAGTATTTT	CASRGGSSTDTQYF
NA	TRBJ1-1	TRBV29-1	NA	TGCAGCGTTGCGGGAGGTGGTGAAGCTTTCTTT	CSVAGGGEAFF
NA	TRBJ2-3	TRBV5-1	NA	TGCGCCAGCAGTCCTTTGTCGGCAAGCACAGATACGCAGTATTTT	CASSPLSASTDTQYF
NA	TRBJ1-5	TRBV6-2/TRBV6-3	NA	TGTGCCAGCAGCCGCCGGGGTGGTTCTGGTCAGCCCCAGCATTTT	CASSRRGGSGQPQHF
few	TRBJ1-1	TRBV5-5	NA	TGTGCCAGCAGCACAAGGGGGGGACTAGGGAAAGCTTTCTTT	CASSTRGGLGKAFF
NA	TRBJ2-5	TRBV3-1	NA	TGTGCCAGCAGCTCTCTCAGGGGATTGCAGACCCAGTACTTC	CASSSLRGLQTQYF
few	TRBJ2-7	TRBV20-1	TRBD2	TGCAGTGCTAGCGACTCTAGCGGACCCTCCTACGAGCAGTACTTC	CSASDSSGPSYEQYF